Below, 9 T cell receptor beta chains from the same sample are listed, as sequenced in a study of blood T cell repertoires in COVID-19. TCRdb keeps only in-frame clones here, not all; method: immunoSEQ multiplex PCR. The sample contains about 140,000 clones, approximately 80% of which appear only once. The sequencing sample was made of peripheral blood. The receptors here all came from a woman of 80 years or more with active or convalescent COVID-19.

V gene TRBV13 combines with J gene TRBJ1-1; weak D call: TRBD1 (6 bases). Trimming pared 5 bases from V and 1 base from J, leaving 11 bases between. The CDR3 runs 14 residues. Germline assignment: CDR1 PRHDT and CDR2 FYEKMQ (reference sequence). DNA for the CDR3: TGTGCCAGCAGCCCGGTACAGGGGAACACTGAAGCTTTCTTT. Translation gives CASSPVQGNTEAFF.

The V call is TRBV7-9, the J call TRBJ2-1; D gene uncertain. This CDR3 region has 12 residues. CDR1 is SEHNR and CDR2 is FQNEAQ in the germline V gene (reference sequence). With 7 bases removed from V and 5 bases from J, the gap between germline ends came to 9 bases. This CDR3 is CASTVTDNEQFF. CDR3 nucleotide sequence: TGTGCCAGCACCGTTACGGACAATGAGCAGTTCTTC.

This clone was observed a few times. J is TRBJ1-2 and V is TRBV6-2 or TRBV6-3; no clear D gene. Trimming took off 2 bases at V and 4 bases at J, with 11 bases between the two ends. The germline gives CDR1 MNHEY, CDR2 SVGEGT. The CDR3 has 14 residues. This CDR3 reads CASSYVGVRYGYTF. The CDR3 nucleotides read TGTGCCAGCAGTTACGTAGGAGTTCGCTATGGCTACACCTTC.

This rearrangement joins TRBV7-9 to TRBJ2-7; the D gene is possibly TRBD2 (5 bases). The germline V gene encodes CDR1 SEHNR and CDR2 FQNEAQ (reference sequence). With 4 bases removed from V and 3 bases from J, the gap between germline ends came to 7 bases. The CDR3 loop spans 12 amino acids. CDR3 coding DNA: TGTGCCAGCAGCTCAGAGGGCTACGAGCAGTACTTC. This sequence encodes CASSSEGYEQYF. Filled out from reference TRBV7-9 and TRBJ2-7, the complete variable domain reads DTGVSQNPRHKITKRGQNVTFRCDPISEHNRLYWYRQTLGQGPEFLTYFQNEAQLEKSRLLSDRFSAERPKGSFSTLEIQRTEQGDSAMYLCASSSEGYEQYFGPGTRLTVT.

In this sample, this clone turned up once. The rearrangement links TRBV2 to TRBJ1-3; D not certain. Germline V CDR1 and CDR2: SNHLY, FYNNEI. Trimming pared 3 bases from V and 3 bases from J, leaving 3 bases between. This CDR3 comprises 12 residues. In DNA, the CDR3 is TGTGCCAGCAGTGATCTTGGAAACACCATATATTTT. Translated: CASSDLGNTIYF.

The J gene is TRBJ1-1, the V gene TRBV10-1; perhaps TRBD1 as D (6 bases). V was pared by 9 bases and J by 1 base, with 9 bases between. Germline V gene sequence: CDR1 WNHNN, CDR2 SYGVQD (reference sequence). The CDR3 length is 12 residues. Here the CDR3 reads CASTGPNTEAFF. In DNA form, the CDR3 reads TGCGCCAGTACAGGGCCGAACACTGAAGCTTTCTTT.

This clone was counted a few times. The rearrangement uses TRBV5-8 and TRBJ1-2; no definite D call. The V gene's germline CDR1 is SGHTS and CDR2 YDEGEE. The CDR3 runs 14 residues. V lost 0 bases, J lost 8 bases, and 14 bases lay in between. The CDR3 region has the DNA TGTGCCAGCAGCTTGGGGCTAGACCTTTCGGGCTACACCTTC. Translation: CASSLGLDLSGYTF.

In its sample, this clone was seen a few times. J is TRBJ2-5 and V is TRBV7-2, with D tentatively TRBD1 (6 bases). This CDR3 has 14 amino acids. Trimming removed 3 bases from V and 5 bases from J, with 13 bases in between. Germline CDR1 is SGHTA and CDR2 is FQGNSA. CDR3 residues: CASSLWGLGETQYF. The CDR3 DNA follows: TGTGCCAGCAGCTTGTGGGGGCTGGGGGAGACCCAGTACTTC.

This sequence joins TRBV7-8 and TRBJ1-3, with TRBD1 matching 7 bases. Trimming removed 5 bases from V and 4 bases from J; junction bases left unmatched: 5. Per germline, CDR1 SGHVS and CDR2 FQNEAQ. The CDR3 loop spans 14 amino acids. Here the CDR3 reads CASSKPGQGNTIYF. Written as DNA, the CDR3 is TGTGCCAGCAGCAAACCGGGACAGGGAAACACCATATATTTT.